These 25 T cell receptor beta chains came from one sample sequenced in a study of shared clonotypes between healthy human individuals. Sequencing was performed with immunoSEQ multiplex PCR; in TCRdb, only in-frame clones are kept and a portion is missing. There are 2.3 million or so clones in the sample; approximately 93% occur only once, and about 0.37% lies in the top ten. The sample was naive CD4+ T cells from PBMCs. The subset: CD45RA+ positively selected. The source of these receptors is a man between 18 and 29 years old in good health. Some clones in this sample may be carry-over from other donors' samples.

The rearrangement uses TRBV6-1 and TRBJ1-2; weak D call: TRBD1 (6 bases). Trimming shortened V by 6 bases and J by 6 bases, and 14 bases separated the two germline ends. Germline V gene lookup returns CDR1 MNHNS and CDR2 SASEGT. The CDR3 covers 13 residues. CDR3 in amino acids: CASSLQGRDGYTF. In nucleotides, the CDR3 is TGTGCCAGCAGCCTACAGGGTAGAGATGGCTACACCTTC.

V and J are TRBV14 and TRBJ1-1; no firm D call. With 4 bases removed from V and 4 bases from J, the gap between germline ends came to 19 bases. The germline CDR1 and CDR2 sequences are SGHDN and FVKESK. The CDR3 covers 16 residues. The CDR3 DNA reads as TGTGCCAGCAGCCCACAGACTATGCCGGGGAGCACTGAAGCTTTCTTT. Encoded protein: CASSPQTMPGSTEAFF.

The CDR3 nucleotides are TGTGCCAGCAGTTTAGACCCGGGGAGGACAGATACGCAGTATTTT. It encodes CASSLDPGRTDTQYF. The chain combines TRBV27 with TRBJ2-3; D perhaps matches TRBD2 (6 bases). Per the germline V gene, CDR1 is MNHEY and CDR2 is SMNVEV (reference sequence). The CDR3 extends over 15 amino acids. Trimming took 2 bases from V and 3 from J, leaving 12 bases between them.

The chain has TRBV30 and TRBJ1-5; no firm D call. The ends were cut back, 0 bases at V and 4 bases at J, with 13 bases in the middle. Germline loops: CDR1 GTSNPN, CDR2 SVGIG (reference sequence). This CDR3 spans 15 amino acids. The CDR3 DNA follows: TGTGCCTGGAGTGTACGGCAGGTGGGAAATCAGCCCCAGCATTTT. It yields the protein CAWSVRQVGNQPQHF. Together with reference TRBV30 and TRBJ1-5, the CDR3 gives the full variable domain: SQTIHQWPATLVQPVGSPLSLECTVEGTSNPNLYWYRQAAGRGLQLLFYSVGIGQISSEVPQNLSASRPQDRQFILSSKKLLLSDSGFYLCAWSVRQVGNQPQHFGDGTRLSIL.

The chain employs TRBV6-1 and TRBJ1-1; no clear D. This CDR3 comprises 10 residues. Per the germline V gene, CDR1 is MNHNS and CDR2 is SASEGT. The ends were cut back, 10 bases at V and 11 bases at J, with 14 bases in the middle. CDR3 DNA sequence: TGTGCCACTTCGACGGAGCGGGCTTTCTTT. Translation: CATSTERAFF.

The gene calls are TRBV18 and TRBJ2-2, with D perhaps matching TRBD1 or TRBD2 (5 bases each). Trimming took off 4 bases at V and 4 bases at J, with 7 bases between the two ends. The CDR3 is 13 residues long. The germline V gene encodes CDR1 KGHSH and CDR2 LQKENI. The CDR3 sequence is CASSRDLTGELFF. CDR3 coding DNA: TGTGCCAGCTCACGGGACCTCACCGGGGAGCTGTTTTTT.

V gene TRBV11-2 combines with J gene TRBJ1-4; the D gene is possibly TRBD1 (5 bases). The germline CDR1 and CDR2 sequences are SGHAT and FQNNGV. The CDR3 runs to 15 residues. V shed 1 base and J shed 3 bases, with 9 bases lying between them. CDR3 coding DNA: TGTGCCAGCAGCTTAGGGCGGACATCTAATGAAAAACTGTTTTTT. It specifies CASSLGRTSNEKLFF. The full variable domain, with the rest looked up from reference TRBV11-2 and TRBJ1-4, is EAGVAQSPRYKIIEKRQSVAFWCNPISGHATLYWYQQILGQGPKLLIQFQNNGVVDDSQLPKDRFSAERLKGVDSTLKIQPAKLEDSAVYLCASSLGRTSNEKLFFGSGTQLSVL.

The gene calls are TRBV18 and TRBJ2-2, with 10 bases matching TRBD1. After removal of 0 bases from V and 0 bases from J, the junction contained 1 base not matched to a gene. Germline CDR1 is KGHSH and CDR2 is LQKENI. CDR3 length: 17 residues. CDR3 loop: CASSPPGQGSNTGELFF. Here the CDR3 DNA reads TGTGCCAGCTCACCACCGGGACAGGGGTCGAACACCGGGGAGCTGTTTTTT.

The chain carries TRBV6-5 and TRBJ2-7, with TRBD1 matching over 10 bases. This CDR3 has 15 amino acids. The V segment lost 2 bases and the J segment 3 bases; nucleotides outside the gene matches: 4. From germline, CDR1 is MNHEY and CDR2 SVGAGI. The CDR3 DNA reads TGTGCCAGCAGTTACAGGGGGGACAGGGGCTACGAGCAGTACTTC. Residues: CASSYRGDRGYEQYF.

The chain has TRBV10-3 and TRBJ2-1; maybe TRBD1 (5 bases). The CDR3 loop spans 13 amino acids. V was pared by 11 bases and J by 3 bases, with 14 bases between. Germline assignment: CDR1 ENHRY and CDR2 SYGVKD. CDR3 bases: TGTGCCTCCAACCCAGACAGCTACAATGAGCAGTTCTTC. Translated, it gives CASNPDSYNEQFF.

This rearrangement joins TRBV7-3 to TRBJ2-1; 14 nucleotides line up with TRBD2. The CDR3 runs to 20 residues. CDR1 is SGHTA, CDR2 FQGTGA, per germline. The V segment lost 0 bases and the J segment 0 bases; nucleotides outside the gene matches: 7. CDR3 DNA sequence: TGTGCCAGCAGCTTAACCGAAGGACTAGCGGGAGGACCCTCCTACAATGAGCAGTTCTTC. It translates to CASSLTEGLAGGPSYNEQFF.

The rearrangement uses TRBV29-1 and TRBJ1-4; no clear D. Germline CDR1 SQVTM, CDR2 ANQGSEA. V was clipped by 6 bases and J by 8 bases, with 7 bases between them. This CDR3 comprises 10 residues. The CDR3 sequence is CSVGQEKLFF. CDR3 nucleotide sequence: TGCAGCGTAGGGCAAGAAAAACTGTTTTTT.

This chain connects TRBV7-2 to TRBJ2-7; 7 positions agree with TRBD2. V lost 5 bases to trimming and J lost 0 bases; unmatched junction nucleotides: 10. Germline values: CDR1 SGHTA, CDR2 FQGNSA. This CDR3 spans 16 amino acids. CDR3 amino acids: CASSPSTSAGSYEQYF. Here the CDR3 DNA reads TGTGCCAGCAGCCCCTCAACTAGCGCCGGCTCCTACGAGCAGTACTTC.

The V gene is TRBV9, the J gene TRBJ1-1; D not resolved. The germline V and J ends were trimmed by 3 bases and 5 bases, with 11 bases remaining between them. CDR1 is SGDLS and CDR2 is YYNGEE in the germline V gene. This CDR3 has 13 amino acids. The CDR3 reads CASSGFMGTEAFF. The DNA for the CDR3 is TGTGCCAGCAGCGGATTTATGGGAACTGAAGCTTTCTTT.

The chain carries TRBV7-8 and TRBJ2-3; maybe TRBD2 (5 bases). V was trimmed by 7 bases and J by 1 base, leaving 9 bases between them. The CDR3 extends over 13 amino acids. Germline loops: CDR1 SGHVS, CDR2 FQNEAQ. The CDR3: CASTQRGTDTQYF. The CDR3 nucleotides read TGTGCCAGCACCCAGAGGGGCACAGATACGCAGTATTTT.

In this sample, this clone turned up once. At the DNA level, this CDR3 is encoded by other sequences in the same sample as well. This chain links TRBV29-1 with TRBJ2-3; 7 nucleotides align to TRBD1. The CDR3 totals 13 residues. V dropped 4 bases and J dropped 4; count of bases not matched to a gene: 5. Germline V lookup: CDR1 SQVTM, CDR2 ANQGSEA. As DNA, the CDR3 is TGCAGCGTTGTGAGGGGGCCAGCAGATACGCAGTATTTT. It specifies CSVVRGPADTQYF.

This chain links TRBV29-1 with TRBJ2-5; 14 nucleotides match TRBD2. This CDR3 is built from 17 residues. J gave up 5 bases and V 4 bases, and 12 bases lay outside the gene matches. Germline V gene lookup returns CDR1 SQVTM and CDR2 ANQGSEA. The CDR3 reads CSVGTSGRSRGYETQYF. The CDR3 DNA follows: TGCAGCGTTGGGACTAGCGGGAGGTCGAGGGGGTACGAGACCCAGTACTTC. Full variable domain (outside the CDR3, taken from reference TRBV29-1 and TRBJ2-5): SAVISQKPSRDICQRGTSLTIQCQVDSQVTMMFWYRQQPGQSLTLIATANQGSEATYESGFVIDKFPISRPNLTFSTLTVSNMSPEDSSIYLCSVGTSGRSRGYETQYFGPGTRLLVL.

The chain joins TRBV6-5 to TRBJ1-6; TRBD1 matches 8 bases. This CDR3 region has 14 residues. Looked up from germline, CDR1 is MNHEY and CDR2 is SVGAGI. With V trimmed by 6 bases and J by 8 bases, 6 bases remained unmatched. DNA of the CDR3: TGTGCCAGCAGGCAGAACAGGGGGGATTCACCCCTCCACTTT. Its protein is CASRQNRGDSPLHF.

The chain recombines TRBV5-6 with TRBJ2-7, with D perhaps TRBD2 (5 bases). Trimming took 0 bases from V and 7 from J, leaving 11 bases between them. Per germline, CDR1 SGHDT and CDR2 YYEEEE. This CDR3 region has 13 residues. CDR3 sequence (DNA): TGTGCCAGCAGCTTGGGAGTACAGCGGGAGCAGTACTTC. It specifies CASSLGVQREQYF.

This chain connects TRBV7-9 to TRBJ2-3; TRBD1 is a possible D gene (5 bases). The CDR3 extends over 15 amino acids. Trimming removed 5 bases from V and 0 bases from J, with 12 bases in between. Germline loops: CDR1 SEHNR, CDR2 FQNEAQ (reference sequence). The CDR3 spells CASSQRQTSTDTQYF. The CDR3 DNA reads as TGTGCCAGCAGCCAAAGACAGACAAGCACAGATACGCAGTATTTT.

The chain carries TRBV12-5 and TRBJ1-1, with 7 bases fitting TRBD1. V lost 3 bases to trimming and J lost 5 bases; unmatched junction nucleotides: 9. The CDR3 runs to 15 residues. Germline CDR1 and CDR2: LGHNT and FRNRAP. CDR3 nucleotides: TGTGCTAGTGGTTTTGGAGGGGGCGCCGATACTGAAGCTTTCTTT. Its protein product is CASGFGGGADTEAFF.

For this clone: Other DNA sequences in the sample encode the same CDR3. The chain links TRBV5-1 to TRBJ2-7; 7 bases line up with TRBD2. Looked up from germline, CDR1 is SGHRS and CDR2 is YFSETQ. The trim removed 4 bases at V and 0 bases at J, leaving 4 bases unmatched. The CDR3 spans 14 residues. CDR3 nucleotides: TGCGCCAGCAGCCTAGCGGTACCCTCCTACGAGCAGTACTTC. It codes for CASSLAVPSYEQYF. Supplemented by reference TRBV5-1 and TRBJ2-7, the full variable domain reads KAGVTQTPRYLIKTRGQQVTLSCSPISGHRSVSWYQQTPGQGLQFLFEYFSETQRNKGNFPGRFSGRQFSNSRSEMNVSTLELGDSALYLCASSLAVPSYEQYFGPGTRLTVT.

A word on this clone: Other DNA sequences from this sample encode an identical CDR3 as well. The rearrangement links TRBV5-1 to TRBJ2-7; TRBD1 agrees at 8 bases. The CDR3 length is 15 residues. CDR1 is SGHRS and CDR2 is YFSETQ in the germline V gene. The V segment lost 4 bases and the J segment 1 base; nucleotides outside the gene matches: 7. The CDR3 DNA is TGCGCCAGCAGCCTCGGCAGGGGGCTTTCCTACGAGCAGTACTTC. Its protein product is CASSLGRGLSYEQYF.

The rearrangement joins TRBV10-3 to TRBJ2-7; TRBD2 might be the D (6 bases). The CDR3 spans 15 residues. V lost 4 bases and J 1 base, leaving 14 bases between the germline ends. Germline-derived CDR1 and CDR2 are ENHRY and SYGVKD. The CDR3 loop is CAISVSSALSYEQYF. CDR3 coding DNA: TGTGCCATCAGTGTGTCTAGCGCTCTATCCTACGAGCAGTACTTC.

In nucleotides, the CDR3 is TGTGCCAGCAGCCCTGGGCCAGCGGGAGGGGAAGAGCAGTTCTTC. It translates to CASSPGPAGGEEQFF. This sequence joins TRBV27 and TRBJ2-1, with 10 bases that match TRBD2. Trimming removed 6 bases from V and 10 bases from J; junction bases left unmatched: 12. The CDR3 covers 15 residues. Germline V gene lookup returns CDR1 MNHEY and CDR2 SMNVEV (reference sequence).